In its sample, the clone carrying this TCR beta chain was seen once. Its specificity is not known. Different DNA sequences within this sample yield the same CDR3. The data belong to a study of shared clonotypes between healthy human individuals. Healthy HIV-negative adults with no recent acute infections or vaccinations were recruited as donors. TCRdb's copy holds only in-frame clones and misses some; the assay was immunoSEQ multiplex PCR. The sample comprises about 2 million clones, 90% to 95% of which are singletons, and 0.13% rests with the top ten. Trimming removed 4 bases from V and 4 bases from J, with 8 bases in between. The CDR3 is made up of 12 amino acids. CDR1 MNHNS and CDR2 SASEGT come from the germline V gene. Study outcomes and limitations: Estimated richness values were generally larger in naive subsets than in memory subsets. The sharing of 5% to 6.5% of naive CD4 clonotypes was seen across a handful of donors.

The receptor's source is a man aged 18-30 years in good health. The chain carries TRBV6-1 and TRBJ2-7; possibly TRBD2 for D (6 bases). What was sequenced was naive CD4+ T cells sorted from blood. Noted subset: CD45RA+ positively selected. In nucleotides, the CDR3 is TGTGCCAGCAGTGGGGACTTGTACGAGCAGTACTTC. Its protein is CASSGDLYEQYF.